These 5 T cell receptor beta chains were all obtained from the same sample, sequenced in a study of beta chain features in type 1 diabetes. Regarding the study as a whole: People with Type 1 diabetes carried modestly yet significantly shorter TCRB CDR3s in all four CD4+ subsets.

Expressed TCRB transcripts got sequenced, as all isolated RNA was reverse transcribed. The method was immunoSEQ multiplex PCR; TCRdb's version includes in-frame clones alone and lacks a portion of them. This sample has more than 250,000 clones, with roughly an eighth found just once. Their antigens remain unidentified. The sequenced material came from naive CD4+ T cells from blood. The receptors were sampled from a man aged 25-45 years with type 1 diabetes.

V and J are TRBV13 and TRBJ2-7; 11 bases align to TRBD2. The ends lost 3 bases at V and 7 bases at J; junction bases unmatched: 8. The germline V gene encodes CDR1 PRHDT and CDR2 FYEKMQ (reference sequence). The CDR3 extends over 15 amino acids. The CDR3 DNA follows: TGTGCCAGCAGCTTCCCGACTAGCGGGACATGGGAGCAGTACTTC. Translating gives CASSFPTSGTWEQYF.

J is TRBJ2-1 and V is TRBV7-2; TRBD2 agrees at 7 bases. With V trimmed by 1 base and J by 7 bases, 10 bases remained unmatched. This CDR3 has 16 amino acids. Per germline, CDR1 SGHTA and CDR2 FQGNSA. The CDR3 nucleotides are TGTGCCAGCAGCTTAGTGGGGGGGAGGGCCCAGAATGAGCAGTTCTTC. Amino acid sequence: CASSLVGGRAQNEQFF.

This chain connects TRBV30 to TRBJ2-7; no reliable D call. The CDR3 has 11 amino acids. The V end lost 2 bases, the J end lost 3 bases, and 5 bases lay between the germline ends. Germline lookup yields CDR1 GTSNPN and CDR2 SVGIG (reference sequence). Written as DNA, the CDR3 is TGTGCCTGGAGTTCGGGCTACGAGCAGTACTTC. Translation gives CAWSSGYEQYF.

The V and J genes are TRBV15 and TRBJ1-6; tentatively, D is TRBD1 (6 bases). Germline V gives CDR1 LNHNV, CDR2 YYDKDF (reference sequence). This CDR3 comprises 14 residues. Trimming cost V 1 base and J 7 bases, with 8 bases left between them. The CDR3 DNA follows: TGTGCCACCAGCAGAGTGCAGGGGAATTCACCCCTCCACTTT. This sequence encodes CATSRVQGNSPLHF. The full variable domain, completed using reference TRBV15 and TRBJ1-6, is DAMVIQNPRYQVTQFGKPVTLSCSQTLNHNVMYWYQQKSSQAPKLLFHYYDKDFNNEADTPDNFQSRRPNTSFCFLDIRSPGLGDTAMYLCATSRVQGNSPLHFGNGTRLTVT.

The chain is built from TRBV9 and TRBJ2-7; 11 bases line up with TRBD2. V trimming: 3 bases; J trimming: 1 base; junction bases outside the gene matches: 3. Germline V gene data show CDR1 as SGDLS and CDR2 as YYNGEE. The CDR3 has 15 residues. The CDR3 protein is CASSESSGRSYEQYF. CDR3 DNA sequence: TGTGCCAGCAGCGAATCTAGCGGGAGGTCCTACGAGCAGTACTTC. The variable domain in full, with the rest retrieved from reference TRBV9 and TRBJ2-7, is DSGVTQTPKHLITATGQRVTLRCSPRSGDLSVYWYQQSLDQGLQFLIQYYNGEERAKGNILERFSAQQFPDLHSELNLSSLELGDSALYFCASSESSGRSYEQYFGPGTRLTVT.